A single sample is the source of the 9 T cell receptor beta chains below, sequenced in a study of regulatory T cells in long-lasting Graves disease. The TCR beta library used iRepertoire HTBI primers with Arm-PCR amplification of CDR3. One entry per CDR3 protein, called by TCRdb with MiXCR from the multiplex PCR reads. The sample consists of 550,000 to 650,000 distinct CDR3 sequences, about 15% of them appearing once. Time point specified: newly diagnosed GD, antithyroid drugs for less than 3 months. PBMC-derived RNA was used for the TCR library. These data were likewise used in another study, on T cells in Graves' hyperthyroidism and ophthalmopathy.

This material consisted of peripheral blood mononuclear cells (PBMCs), taken at new diagnosis, from a patient treated with antithyroid drugs. These receptors came from a man between 18 and 29 years old with Graves disease.

This clonotype occurred many times. The gene calls are TRBV28 and TRBJ1-1; the D is unclear. V was trimmed by 5 bases and J by 3 bases, leaving 19 bases between them. Germline V CDR1 and CDR2: MDHEN, SYDVKM. There are 16 residues in the CDR3. The CDR3 DNA is TGTGCCAGCAGTCTTAATCTTGGGTCCGGAGACACTGAAGCTTTCTTT. Translating it yields CASSLNLGSGDTEAFF.

This chain joins TRBV11-2 and TRBJ1-2; D uncertain. V lost 3 bases to trimming and J lost 1 base, with 9 bases between them. The V gene's germline CDR1 is SGHAT and CDR2 FQNNGV. This CDR3 has 14 residues. The CDR3, as DNA: TGTGCCAGCAGCTTGGGCAGCAGTAACTATGGCTACACCTTC. Its translation: CASSLGSSNYGYTF.

A single count supports this clonotype. With a much larger clone just one base away, this may be a read error. V and J are TRBV28 and TRBJ2-4, with a weak D call TRBD1 (6 bases). The DNA end is more similar to TRBJ2-1, so the J call may be wrong. This CDR3 comprises 14 residues. CDR1 MDHEN and CDR2 SYDVKM come from the germline V gene. CDR3 DNA sequence: TGTGCCACCAACCACCTAGAACAGGGACGGGAGCAGTTCTTC. Translation: CATNHLEQGREQFF.

CDR3 DNA sequence: TGCGCCAGCAGCCAAGATAAAGCAATGAGGGAAATAGGGCAGTACTTC. It encodes CASSQDKAMREIGQYF. This sequence joins TRBV4-1 and TRBJ2-7, with D maybe TRBD2 (5 bases). The CDR3 consists of 16 residues. Trimming took 0 bases from V and 9 from J, leaving 21 bases between them. CDR1 and CDR2 (germline): MGHRA, YSYEKL.

The chain employs TRBV5-1 and TRBJ1-2; D is unresolved. The CDR3 is made up of 17 amino acids. The V end was cut by 3 bases, the J end by 7 bases, with 25 bases between. Germline V gene lookup returns CDR1 SGHRS and CDR2 YFSETQ. Here the CDR3 DNA reads TGCGCCAGCAGCTCCATGAAGGTATCGAGGGAGGGTGTTGGCTACACCTTC. This codes for CASSSMKVSREGVGYTF.

This clonotype was detected ten times or more. The chain combines TRBV28 with TRBJ2-5; unclear D gene. V lost 3 bases to trimming and J lost 7 bases, with 9 bases between them. The germline V gene has CDR1 MDHEN and CDR2 SYDVKM. This CDR3 region has 12 residues. The CDR3 nucleotides are TGTGCCAGCAGTTTTGGGTCTGGGACCCAGTACTTC. Protein sequence: CASSFGSGTQYF.

The chain joins TRBV20-1 to TRBJ2-5, with 11 bases matching TRBD1. The CDR3 has 15 residues. V trimming: 0 bases; J trimming: 4 bases; junction bases outside the gene matches: 4. CDR1 and CDR2 from the germline V gene are DFQATT and SNEGSKA (reference sequence). CDR3 nucleotide sequence: TGCAGTGCTAGAGACGGGACAGGGGGGCGAGAGACCCAGTACTTC. This gives the protein CSARDGTGGRETQYF.

The rearrangement uses TRBV30 and TRBJ2-3; TRBD1 aligns across 10 bases. This CDR3 is built from 15 residues. The germline gives CDR1 GTSNPN, CDR2 SVGIG (reference sequence). The trim removed 7 bases at V and 1 base at J, leaving 8 bases unmatched. In DNA, the CDR3 is TGTGCCTCAACTGCCGGGACAGGGGGCACAGATACGCAGTATTTT. Its translation: CASTAGTGGTDTQYF.

The chain joins TRBV29-1 to TRBJ1-2; 10 bases line up with TRBD1. The CDR3 runs to 12 residues. V lost 7 bases to trimming and J lost 6 bases; unmatched junction nucleotides: 5. Germline assignment: CDR1 SQVTM and CDR2 ANQGSEA. CDR3 residues: CSDRGQGHGYTF. CDR3 DNA: TGCAGCGACAGGGGACAGGGGCATGGCTACACCTTC. Full variable domain (missing parts from reference TRBV29-1 and TRBJ1-2): SAVISQKPSRDICQRGTSLTIQCQVDSQVTMMFWYRQQPGQSLTLIATANQGSEATYESGFVIDKFPISRPNLTFSTLTVSNMSPEDSSIYLCSDRGQGHGYTFGSGTRLTVV.